The rows below give T cell receptor beta chains drawn from one sample of a study of blood T cell repertoires in COVID-19. Repertoires were generated with immunoSEQ multiplex PCR, while TCRdb's copy carries only in-frame clones and drops some. The table shows a few hundred thousand clones, with approximately 87% occurring only once. Sequencing used PBMCs or T cells enriched from blood (not recorded which). All receptors come from a woman aged 50 to 60 who had recovered from COVID-19. CDR3s include the opening cysteine and the closing phenylalanine or tryptophan. Fields, in order: V gene, J gene, clone size, D gene, CDR3 protein, CDR3 DNA. D genes are given only for firm matches. Rows give clone size only sometimes, using once, few, many, or a class for an expanded clone.

v_gene: TRBV5-6
j_gene: TRBJ1-2
abundance: .
d_gene: .
CDR3aa: CASSLQGMDYGYTF
CDR3nt: TGTGCCAGCAGCTTACAGGGTATGGACTATGGCTACACCTTC

v_gene: TRBV27
j_gene: TRBJ1-5
abundance: .
d_gene: TRBD1
CDR3aa: CASSPVGWDRVAGQPQHF
CDR3nt: TGTGCCAGCAGCCCCGTCGGGTGGGACAGGGTAGCAGGACAGCCCCAGCATTTT

v_gene: TRBV7-8
j_gene: TRBJ1-1
abundance: .
d_gene: .
CDR3aa: CATSPVDITEAFF
CDR3nt: TGTGCCACCTCTCCGGTAGATATCACTGAAGCTTTCTTT

v_gene: TRBV30
j_gene: TRBJ2-1
abundance: .
d_gene: .
CDR3aa: CAWSVSGGRSNEQFF
CDR3nt: TGTGCCTGGAGTGTATCGGGGGGCCGGTCCAATGAGCAGTTCTTC

v_gene: TRBV7-3
j_gene: TRBJ2-1
abundance: .
d_gene: .
CDR3aa: CASSLNPGLNEQFF
CDR3nt: TGTGCCAGCAGCTTAAACCCGGGGTTGAATGAGCAGTTCTTC

v_gene: TRBV4-2
j_gene: TRBJ1-4
abundance: .
d_gene: TRBD1
CDR3aa: CASSQGTGDGGEKLFF
CDR3nt: TGTGCCAGCAGCCAAGGGACAGGTGACGGTGGAGAAAAACTGTTTTTT

v_gene: TRBV19
j_gene: TRBJ1-1
abundance: .
d_gene: .
CDR3aa: CASSRGVRTEAFF
CDR3nt: TGTGCCAGTAGTAGGGGCGTGAGGACTGAAGCTTTCTTT

v_gene: TRBV4-1
j_gene: TRBJ2-1
abundance: .
d_gene: .
CDR3aa: CASSQPTLRGNEQFF
CDR3nt: TGCGCCAGCAGCCAACCCACTCTCAGGGGAAATGAGCAGTTCTTC

v_gene: TRBV28
j_gene: TRBJ2-7
abundance: .
d_gene: TRBD1
CDR3aa: CASSFLPPGSNIVGTGWYEQYF
CDR3nt: TGTGCCAGCAGTTTTTTACCCCCGGGGTCAAACATTGTGGGGACAGGGTGGTACGAGCAGTACTTC

v_gene: TRBV4-2
j_gene: TRBJ2-7
abundance: .
d_gene: TRBD2
CDR3aa: CASSQDLAGPPYEQYF
CDR3nt: TGTGCCAGCAGCCAAGATTTAGCGGGCCCACCCTACGAGCAGTACTTC

v_gene: TRBV11-2
j_gene: TRBJ2-3
abundance: once
d_gene: TRBD2
CDR3aa: CASSLGLGTSVTDTQYF
CDR3nt: TGTGCCAGCAGCTTAGGTCTTGGGACTAGCGTCACAGATACGCAGTATTTT

v_gene: TRBV29-1
j_gene: TRBJ2-7
abundance: .
d_gene: TRBD1
CDR3aa: CSAHGTDNYEQYF
CDR3nt: TGCAGCGCGCACGGGACAGACAACTACGAGCAGTACTTC

v_gene: TRBV6-5
j_gene: TRBJ1-2
abundance: .
d_gene: TRBD1
CDR3aa: CASSSGTGSPYGYTF
CDR3nt: TGTGCCAGCAGTTCAGGGACAGGGAGTCCCTATGGCTACACCTTC

v_gene: TRBV12-3/TRBV12-4
j_gene: TRBJ2-1
abundance: .
d_gene: .
CDR3aa: CASTLALHEQFF
CDR3nt: TGTGCCAGCACCCTAGCCCTCCATGAGCAGTTCTTC

v_gene: TRBV3-1/TRBV3-2
j_gene: TRBJ2-1
abundance: .
d_gene: TRBD2
CDR3aa: CASSLSGALSGEQFF
CDR3nt: TGTGCCAGCAGCCTTAGCGGGGCGTTGAGCGGTGAGCAGTTCTTC

v_gene: TRBV18
j_gene: TRBJ1-2
abundance: .
d_gene: TRBD1
CDR3aa: CASSPTGQSYGYTF
CDR3nt: TGTGCCAGCTCACCGACGGGACAGAGCTATGGCTACACCTTC

v_gene: TRBV2
j_gene: TRBJ2-5
abundance: .
d_gene: .
CDR3aa: CASTLDRNQETQYF
CDR3nt: TGTGCCAGCACTCTAGACAGAAACCAAGAGACCCAGTACTTC

v_gene: TRBV4-3
j_gene: TRBJ2-7
abundance: .
d_gene: TRBD2
CDR3aa: CASSLNRLAVEQYF
CDR3nt: TGCGCCAGCAGCCTGAACCGACTAGCGGTTGAGCAGTACTTC

v_gene: TRBV10-3
j_gene: TRBJ2-5
abundance: .
d_gene: TRBD2
CDR3aa: CAISGTGLAGGKEVGTQYF
CDR3nt: TGTGCCATCAGTGGAACGGGACTAGCGGGGGGAAAAGAGGTCGGGACCCAGTACTTC

v_gene: TRBV28
j_gene: TRBJ2-7
abundance: .
d_gene: .
CDR3aa: CASSLFSRLHF
CDR3nt: TGTGCCAGCAGTTTATTTAGCAGATTACACTTC

v_gene: TRBV5-1
j_gene: TRBJ1-6
abundance: .
d_gene: .
CDR3aa: CASSLDQSQGSPLHF
CDR3nt: TGCGCCAGCAGCTTGGACCAGAGCCAGGGATCACCCCTCCACTTT

v_gene: TRBV5-1
j_gene: TRBJ2-3
abundance: .
d_gene: .
CDR3aa: CASSVDLSDTQYF
CDR3nt: TGCGCCAGCAGCGTGGACTTATCAGATACGCAGTATTTT

v_gene: TRBV6-4
j_gene: TRBJ2-3
abundance: .
d_gene: TRBD2
CDR3aa: CASSETSGGIADTQYF
CDR3nt: TGTGCCAGCAGTGAGACTAGCGGGGGAATAGCAGATACGCAGTATTTT

v_gene: TRBV6-2/TRBV6-3
j_gene: TRBJ2-7
abundance: .
d_gene: TRBD1
CDR3aa: CASSYPVGGRYYEQYF
CDR3nt: TGTGCCAGCAGTTACCCCGTAGGGGGCCGATACTACGAGCAGTACTTC

v_gene: TRBV4-2
j_gene: TRBJ1-4
abundance: once
d_gene: .
CDR3aa: CASSPQGPTATTNEKLFF
CDR3nt: TGTGCCAGCAGCCCACAGGGCCCGACTGCTACAACTAATGAAAAACTGTTTTTT

v_gene: TRBV2
j_gene: TRBJ2-1
abundance: .
d_gene: .
CDR3aa: CASSDGGIGNNEQFF
CDR3nt: TGTGCCAGCAGCGACGGAGGTATCGGGAACAATGAGCAGTTCTTC

v_gene: TRBV19
j_gene: TRBJ2-1
abundance: .
d_gene: .
CDR3aa: CASSRTVEAYNEQFF
CDR3nt: TGTGCCAGTAGCCGGACAGTTGAGGCTTACAATGAGCAGTTCTTC

v_gene: TRBV7-9
j_gene: TRBJ2-5
abundance: .
d_gene: .
CDR3aa: CASSLRGSYQETQYF
CDR3nt: TGTGCCAGCAGCCTACGCGGGTCGTACCAAGAGACCCAGTACTTC

v_gene: TRBV6-2/TRBV6-3
j_gene: TRBJ1-2
abundance: .
d_gene: TRBD1
CDR3aa: CASSSAGQGSGYTF
CDR3nt: TGTGCCAGCAGTTCCGCGGGACAGGGAAGCGGCTACACCTTC

v_gene: TRBV4-2
j_gene: TRBJ2-3
abundance: .
d_gene: TRBD2
CDR3aa: CASSQDLAGGTDTQYF
CDR3nt: TGTGCCAGCAGCCAAGATTTGGCGGGGGGCACAGATACGCAGTATTTT

v_gene: TRBV28
j_gene: TRBJ2-2
abundance: .
d_gene: TRBD2
CDR3aa: CASSLRAGARNTGELFF
CDR3nt: TGTGCCAGCAGTTTAAGAGCGGGGGCCAGGAACACCGGGGAGCTGTTTTTT

v_gene: TRBV19
j_gene: TRBJ1-2
abundance: .
d_gene: .
CDR3aa: CASSQILQGVRGYTF
CDR3nt: TGTGCCAGTAGTCAAATTCTTCAAGGAGTGCGTGGCTACACCTTC

v_gene: TRBV28
j_gene: TRBJ2-1
abundance: .
d_gene: .
CDR3aa: CASYATGFSYNEQFF
CDR3nt: TGTGCCAGCTACGCAACAGGGTTCTCCTACAATGAGCAGTTCTTC

v_gene: TRBV3-1/TRBV3-2
j_gene: TRBJ2-5
abundance: .
d_gene: .
CDR3aa: CASSETVRETQYF
CDR3nt: TGTGCCAGCAGCGAGACAGTGCGGGAGACCCAGTACTTC

v_gene: TRBV28
j_gene: TRBJ1-1
abundance: .
d_gene: TRBD1
CDR3aa: CASSLGDSQPNTEAFF
CDR3nt: TGTGCCAGCAGTTTAGGGGACAGCCAACCGAACACTGAAGCTTTCTTT

v_gene: TRBV2
j_gene: TRBJ2-7
abundance: .
d_gene: TRBD1
CDR3aa: CASTHPGQGYEQYF
CDR3nt: TGTGCCAGCACCCATCCGGGACAGGGCTACGAGCAGTACTTC

v_gene: TRBV12-5
j_gene: TRBJ2-1
abundance: .
d_gene: TRBD2
CDR3aa: CASAPLAGGPGYRYNEQFF
CDR3nt: TGTGCTAGTGCCCCTTTAGCGGGGGGCCCGGGATACCGATACAATGAGCAGTTCTTC

v_gene: TRBV24-1
j_gene: TRBJ2-1
abundance: few
d_gene: TRBD1
CDR3aa: CATSATVIPRQGPYNEQFF
CDR3nt: TGTGCCACCAGCGCCACCGTAATCCCCCGACAGGGGCCCTACAATGAGCAGTTCTTC

v_gene: TRBV11-1
j_gene: TRBJ1-1
abundance: .
d_gene: .
CDR3aa: CASSLALGGTEAFF
CDR3nt: TGTGCCAGCAGCTTAGCCCTCGGGGGGACTGAAGCTTTCTTT

v_gene: TRBV5-1
j_gene: TRBJ1-2
abundance: few
d_gene: TRBD1
CDR3aa: CASSPGQGDYGYTF
CDR3nt: TGCGCCAGCAGCCCGGGACAGGGGGACTATGGCTACACCTTC

v_gene: TRBV19
j_gene: TRBJ1-2
abundance: .
d_gene: .
CDR3aa: CASNTIRGLVSGYTF
CDR3nt: TGTGCCAGTAACACGATAAGGGGGTTGGTTTCCGGCTACACCTTC

v_gene: TRBV5-1
j_gene: TRBJ2-3
abundance: .
d_gene: TRBD2
CDR3aa: CASSLAGTSKGPQSDTQYF
CDR3nt: TGCGCCAGCAGCTTAGCCGGGACTAGTAAAGGGCCGCAGTCCGATACGCAGTATTTT

v_gene: TRBV4-1
j_gene: TRBJ2-6
abundance: .
d_gene: .
CDR3aa: CASSQIVRGYSGANVLTF
CDR3nt: TGCGCCAGCAGCCAAATTGTTCGGGGGTACTCTGGGGCCAACGTCCTGACTTTC

v_gene: TRBV29-1
j_gene: TRBJ1-2
abundance: .
d_gene: TRBD1
CDR3aa: CSAPAPDRGPNGYTF
CDR3nt: TGCAGCGCCCCCGCCCCCGACAGGGGTCCCAATGGCTACACCTTC

v_gene: TRBV15
j_gene: TRBJ2-3
abundance: once
d_gene: .
CDR3aa: CATASESSTDTQYF
CDR3nt: TGTGCCACCGCGTCGGAGTCTAGCACAGATACGCAGTATTTT

v_gene: TRBV27
j_gene: TRBJ1-1
abundance: .
d_gene: TRBD1
CDR3aa: CASTRTGTMNTEAFF
CDR3nt: TGTGCCAGCACCCGGACAGGGACTATGAACACTGAAGCTTTCTTT

v_gene: TRBV25-1
j_gene: TRBJ1-4
abundance: few
d_gene: .
CDR3aa: CATRGPNEKLFF
CDR3nt: TGTGCCACCAGGGGCCCTAATGAAAAACTGTTTTTT

v_gene: TRBV2
j_gene: TRBJ2-7
abundance: .
d_gene: .
CDR3aa: CASSEKALDYEQYF
CDR3nt: TGTGCCAGCAGTGAAAAGGCGCTAGACTACGAGCAGTACTTC

v_gene: TRBV7-2
j_gene: TRBJ1-3
abundance: .
d_gene: TRBD1
CDR3aa: CASSFRWGQGVGNTIYF
CDR3nt: TGTGCCAGCAGCTTCCGCTGGGGACAGGGGGTGGGAAACACCATATATTTT

v_gene: TRBV9
j_gene: TRBJ1-3
abundance: .
d_gene: .
CDR3aa: CASSGAPGNTIYF
CDR3nt: TGTGCCAGCAGTGGGGCCCCTGGAAACACCATATATTTT

v_gene: TRBV28
j_gene: TRBJ2-7
abundance: .
d_gene: .
CDR3aa: CASSPGLHEQYF
CDR3nt: TGTGCCAGCAGTCCAGGACTCCACGAGCAGTACTTC

v_gene: TRBV28
j_gene: TRBJ1-5
abundance: .
d_gene: .
CDR3aa: CASSGYFDGSGIVGNQPQHF
CDR3nt: TGTGCCAGCAGTGGATATTTCGACGGGAGTGGGATAGTGGGCAATCAGCCCCAGCATTTT

v_gene: TRBV28
j_gene: TRBJ1-2
abundance: few
d_gene: .
CDR3aa: CATSVNAPGGYTF
CDR3nt: TGTGCCACCTCCGTGAATGCCCCAGGTGGCTACACCTTC

v_gene: TRBV2
j_gene: TRBJ2-2
abundance: once
d_gene: .
CDR3aa: CASSEIGRTGELFF
CDR3nt: TGTGCCAGCAGTGAAATTGGGAGGACCGGGGAGCTGTTTTTT

v_gene: TRBV2
j_gene: TRBJ1-5
abundance: .
d_gene: .
CDR3aa: CASRGGGSSGQPQHF
CDR3nt: TGTGCCAGCAGGGGTGGTGGTAGCTCGGGGCAGCCCCAGCATTTT

v_gene: TRBV6-4
j_gene: TRBJ2-2
abundance: .
d_gene: .
CDR3aa: CASSDSGRTGELFF
CDR3nt: TGTGCCAGCAGTGACTCTGGGCGCACCGGGGAGCTGTTTTTT

v_gene: TRBV7-6
j_gene: TRBJ1-6
abundance: .
d_gene: TRBD1
CDR3aa: CASSLTPGGYSPLHF
CDR3nt: TGTGCCAGCAGCTTAACGCCAGGGGGATATTCACCCCTCCACTTT